This paragraph reports one T cell receptor (beta chain). Its target is unknown. These data are taken from a study of OX40 agonist ivuxolimab in advanced cancers. At the level of the study: One patient with hepatocellular carcinoma and two with cutaneous melanoma, three in all, had partial responses. Study findings and constraints: In a subset of nonresponders, normalized T-cell clonal expansion was also low. At doses 0.1 to 3.0 mg/kg, CD4+ and CD8+ clones expanded.

Collection of blood occurred at baseline, at cycle 4 day 1, and at cycle 7 day 1. The V end lost 2 bases, the J end lost 9 bases, and 23 bases lay between the germline ends. This CDR3 is built from 17 residues. Germline-derived CDR1 and CDR2 are LNHNV and YYDKDF (reference sequence). Here immunoSEQ multiplex PCR was the method, and the copy in TCRdb shows in-frame clones only, minus some. The table records fewer than 45,000 clones, about 82% of them present only once. V usage is TRBV15 and J usage is TRBJ1-5; D is perhaps TRBD1 (6 bases). Sample: CD4+ or CD8+ T cells sorted from blood, taken in a trial of the OX40 agonist ivuxolimab. This receptor was identified in an adult with an advanced solid tumor such as melanoma, head and neck, liver or kidney cancer. CDR3 in amino acids: CATSRRDGGRTFRPQHF. The CDR3 coding sequence is TGTGCCACCAGCAGACGGGATGGGGGCCGGACTTTTCGGCCCCAGCATTTT.